Sequencing of this TCR beta chain was carried out in a study of blood T cell repertoires in COVID-19. The repertoire was sequenced with immunoSEQ multiplex PCR; TCRdb's copy has only in-frame clones and lacks some. There are around 58,000 clones in the sample; 90% occur only once, and approximately 14% lies in the top ten. Sequencing was carried out using peripheral blood. This sequence was found in a human donor with active COVID-19. The donor label of this sample is uncertain.

The CDR3 reads CASSYPGGGGDTQYF. CDR3 bases: TGTGCCAGCAGTTACCCCGGAGGGGGGGGAGATACGCAGTATTTT. The chain joins TRBV6-5 to TRBJ2-3, with D perhaps matching TRBD2 (7 bases). V lost 2 bases, J lost 5 bases, and 14 bases lay in between. This CDR3 is 15 amino acids long. Germline values: CDR1 MNHEY, CDR2 SVGAGI.